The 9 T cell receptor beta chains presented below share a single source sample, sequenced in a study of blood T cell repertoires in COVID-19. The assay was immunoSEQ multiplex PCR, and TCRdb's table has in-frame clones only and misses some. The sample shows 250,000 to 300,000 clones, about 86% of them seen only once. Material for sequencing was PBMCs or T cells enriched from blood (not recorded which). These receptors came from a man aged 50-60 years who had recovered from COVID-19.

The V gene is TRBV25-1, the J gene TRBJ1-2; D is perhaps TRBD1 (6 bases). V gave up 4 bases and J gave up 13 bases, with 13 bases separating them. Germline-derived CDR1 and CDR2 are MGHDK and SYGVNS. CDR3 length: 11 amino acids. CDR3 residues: CASSGTVRVTF. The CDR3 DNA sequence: TGTGCCAGCAGTGGGACAGTAAGGGTCACCTTC.

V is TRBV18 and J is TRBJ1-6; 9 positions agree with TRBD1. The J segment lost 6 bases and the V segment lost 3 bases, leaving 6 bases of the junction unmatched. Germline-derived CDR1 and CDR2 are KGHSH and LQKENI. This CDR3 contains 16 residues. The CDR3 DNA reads TGTGCCAGCTCACCCGGACAGGGGCTGAGTAATTCACCCCTCCACTTT. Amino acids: CASSPGQGLSNSPLHF.

The DNA of the CDR3 is TGTGCCAGCAGCCAATTTAGCGGGAGTCTTTACGAGCAGTACTTC. As protein: CASSQFSGSLYEQYF. The V gene is TRBV3-1 (or the pseudogene TRBV3-2), the J gene TRBJ2-7, with 9 bases that match TRBD2. The CDR3 runs to 15 residues. After removal of 2 bases from V and 4 bases from J, the junction contained 6 bases not matched to a gene. In germline, CDR1 is LGHDT, CDR2 YNNKEL (reference sequence).

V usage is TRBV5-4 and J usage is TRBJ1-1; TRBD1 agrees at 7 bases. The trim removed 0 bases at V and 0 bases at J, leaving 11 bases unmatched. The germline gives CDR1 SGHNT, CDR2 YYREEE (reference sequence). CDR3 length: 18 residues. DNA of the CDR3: TGTGCCAGCAGCTTGGGGGGACAGTCCCCAAGGGTGAACACTGAAGCTTTCTTT. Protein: CASSLGGQSPRVNTEAFF.

The CDR3 DNA sequence: TGCGCCAGCAGCTCGGGACTAGCGGGAGTTCTTGAGCAGTTCTTC. Encoded protein: CASSSGLAGVLEQFF. The chain joins TRBV5-1 to TRBJ2-1; TRBD2 matches 14 bases. The length of the CDR3 is 15 residues. Germline V gene data show CDR1 as SGHRS and CDR2 as YFSETQ. The V segment lost 3 bases and the J segment 9 bases; nucleotides outside the gene matches: 5.

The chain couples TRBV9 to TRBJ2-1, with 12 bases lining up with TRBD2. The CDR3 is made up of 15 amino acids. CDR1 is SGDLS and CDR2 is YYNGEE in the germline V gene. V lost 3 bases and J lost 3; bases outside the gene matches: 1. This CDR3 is CASSETSGSYNEQFF. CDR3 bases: TGTGCCAGCAGCGAGACTAGCGGGAGCTACAATGAGCAGTTCTTC.

The CDR3 region has the DNA TGTGCCAGCAGCATACGACAGGGCGGCGGCAACAATGAGCAGTTCTTC. Translated: CASSIRQGGGNNEQFF. The J gene is TRBJ2-1, the V gene TRBV5-6; 7 bases are shared with TRBD1. Per germline, CDR1 SGHDT and CDR2 YYEEEE. J was trimmed by 5 bases and V by 4 bases; bases with no gene match: 12. The CDR3 spans 16 residues.

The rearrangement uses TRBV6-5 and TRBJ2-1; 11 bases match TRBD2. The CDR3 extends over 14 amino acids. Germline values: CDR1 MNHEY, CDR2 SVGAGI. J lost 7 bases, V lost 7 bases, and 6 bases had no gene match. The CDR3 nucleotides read TGTGCCAGCAATTTAGCGGGAGGGGGAAATGAGCAGTTCTTC. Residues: CASNLAGGGNEQFF.

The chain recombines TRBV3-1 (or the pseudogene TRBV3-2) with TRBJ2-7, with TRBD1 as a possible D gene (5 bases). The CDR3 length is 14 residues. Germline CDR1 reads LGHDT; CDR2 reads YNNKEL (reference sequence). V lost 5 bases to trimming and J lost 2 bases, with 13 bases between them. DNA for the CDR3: TGTGCCAGCAGCTATGGACAATCACCCTACGAGCAGTACTTC. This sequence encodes CASSYGQSPYEQYF.